This TCR beta chain was recorded in a study of shared clonotypes between healthy human individuals. Turning to the study itself: Three CD4 naive, three CD4 memory, two CD8 naive and one CD8 memory plate were used per donor. Study-level findings and limits: Generation of non-shared clonotypes was less probable than generation of clonotypes shared by all four donors. A few donors had 5% to 6.5% of their naive CD4 clonotypes in common.

In regard to this clone: What it binds is unknown.

This table comes from immunoSEQ multiplex PCR, and its TCRdb copy is limited to in-frame clones, with some not included. The table has approximately 600,000 clones, roughly 95% seen once. Selected positively for CCR7 and CD45RO-negative, naive CD8 cells excluded terminally differentiated effector memory CD45RA+ cells. Every donor was a Caucasian adult from Nashville, Tennessee. The receptor was isolated from a woman aged 25 to 39 in good health. Sequencing input: naive CD8+ T cells sorted from blood.

The CDR3 spells CASSPTGTLSVDTIYF. The CDR3 DNA is TGTGCCAGCTCGCCTACCGGGACCCTAAGTGTGGACACCATATATTTT. The V gene is TRBV18, the J gene TRBJ1-3, with a weak D call TRBD1 (5 bases). In germline, CDR1 is KGHSH, CDR2 LQKENI. V shed 6 bases and J shed 8 bases, with 23 bases lying between them. The CDR3 runs 16 residues.